This TCR beta chain was identified in a study of immune evolution from preneoplasia to lung adenocarcinoma. On this clone: Its matching antigen is unknown.

Study outcomes and limitations: Top clone share appeared to fall from AAH through AIS, MIA, adenocarcinoma.

Patients had resection in Japan or China between 2014 and 2017. Histologic diagnosis was independently verified by two lung pathologists. Clones were sequenced by immunoSEQ multiplex PCR, and TCRdb holds only the in-frame ones, with some missing. The sample yields 14,000 or so clones, roughly 87% seen once. The CDR3 runs to 11 residues. V was pared by 3 bases and J by 8 bases, with 5 bases between. CDR1 and CDR2 (germline): MDHEN, SYDVKM. The clonotype originates from a donor at least 70 years old with lung adenocarcinoma. The chain employs TRBV28 and TRBJ2-1; D ambiguous. Sequenced sample: FFPE lung adenocarcinoma in situ tissue. CDR3 in amino acids: CASSLSYEQFF. CDR3 bases: TGTGCCAGCAGTTTGTCTTATGAGCAGTTCTTC.